This T cell receptor (beta chain) is from a study of graft-versus-host responses after intestinal transplantation. The overall study: Induction with anti-thymocyte globulin, then tacrolimus and steroids for around three years, was given to all recipients.

Germline CDR1 and CDR2: MDHEN and SYDVKM. V lost 7 bases and J lost 2, with 15 bases in between. There are 16 residues in the CDR3. Only in-frame clones appear in the TCRdb table, and some are missing; sequencing was by immunoSEQ multiplex PCR. The sample lists some 9,800 clones, around 94% occurring once. This sample comprised PBMCs, obtained 8 days after intestinal transplant. The rearrangement links TRBV28 to TRBJ2-6; possibly TRBD2 for D (7 bases). The TCR comes from a human patient who received an intestinal transplant, so some T cells may come from the graft donor. The CDR3 is CASTGGQGAGANVLTF. The DNA for the CDR3 is TGTGCCAGCACCGGGGGGCAGGGAGCTGGGGCCAACGTCCTGACTTTC.